What follows are 21 T cell receptor beta chains derived from one specimen sequenced in a study of HIV-infected children after antiretroviral therapy interruption. Treatment meaning: PENTA 11 planned treatment interruption arm or continuous ART arm. A 3' RACE protocol on RNA, with unique molecular identifiers, produced the TCR library. TCRdb recomputed calls from the 3' RACE reads with MiXCR, one row per CDR3 protein. The data contain about 14,000 distinct CDR3 sequences, more than 3% of them singletons. The sample here was CD45RO+ CD8+ T cells from PBMCs, pooled from several time points, taken from a donor given antiretroviral therapy, either interrupted or continuous. Subset meaning: memory CD8+ CD45RO+ CD45RA- T cells. The receptors come from a pool of human donors with HIV.

This clonotype was seen at least ten times. This rearrangement joins TRBV7-8 to TRBJ1-1; maybe TRBD1 (6 bases). CDR1 SGHVS and CDR2 FQNEAQ come from the germline V gene. The CDR3 spans 14 residues. Trimming pared 1 base from V and 4 bases from J, leaving 10 bases between. For the CDR3, the DNA is TGTGCCAGCAGCTTAGAACGCAGGGGCACTGAAGCTTTCTTT. Translated: CASSLERRGTEAFF.

This clonotype was recorded at least ten times. The V and J genes are TRBV7-9 and TRBJ1-4, with D perhaps TRBD1 (5 bases). V lost 2 bases and J lost 4, with 8 bases in between. Germline lookup yields CDR1 SEHNR and CDR2 FQNEAQ (reference sequence). The CDR3 loop spans 14 amino acids. CDR3 DNA sequence: TGTGCCAGCAGCTTAACGGGGGTTAATGAAAAACTGTTTTTT. Its protein product is CASSLTGVNEKLFF.

This clonotype was picked up many times. The rearrangement joins TRBV20-1 to TRBJ1-6; 7 nucleotides align to TRBD1. The ends lost 6 bases at V and 7 bases at J; junction bases unmatched: 12. CDR3 length equals 15 residues. Germline CDR1 reads DFQATT; CDR2 reads SNEGSKA (reference sequence). DNA of the CDR3: TGCAGTGCCGCGACCGAGACAGGGATGAATTCACCCCTCCACTTT. Residues: CSAATETGMNSPLHF.

This clonotype was observed at least ten times. The chain couples TRBV2 to TRBJ1-2; D remains ambiguous. The CDR3 length is 12 residues. The V end lost 7 bases, the J end lost 2 bases, and 8 bases lay between the germline ends. Germline CDR1 SNHLY, CDR2 FYNNEI. The CDR3, as DNA: TGTGCCAGCATTCGAGGGAACTATGGCTACACCTTC. Translated: CASIRGNYGYTF.

In its sample, this clonotype was seen many times. The chain joins TRBV6-4 to TRBJ2-5; TRBD1 or TRBD2 may be the D gene (6 bases each). Germline assignment: CDR1 MRHNA and CDR2 SNTAGT. Trimming removed 5 bases at V and 4 bases at J, with 14 bases between. The CDR3 sequence is 14 residues long. The CDR3 DNA reads as TGTGCCAGCAGTAGGGCCCCGGGGGCAGAGACCCAGTACTTC. Residues: CASSRAPGAETQYF.

The sample holds many counts of this clonotype. The chain has TRBV6-4 and TRBJ1-1; no definite D call. The V and J ends lost 5 bases and 5 bases respectively, with 12 bases between them. Germline loops: CDR1 MRHNA, CDR2 SNTAGT. The CDR3 extends over 13 amino acids. Here the CDR3 reads CASSLKEGTEAFF. CDR3 nucleotides: TGTGCCAGCAGTCTCAAGGAGGGAACTGAAGCTTTCTTT.

This chain links TRBV9 with TRBJ1-6; D gene uncertain. The germline CDR1 and CDR2 sequences are SGDLS and YYNGEE. This CDR3 is 17 amino acids long. V was pared by 4 bases and J by 0 bases, with 14 bases between. The CDR3 coding sequence is TGTGCCAGCAGCCCGGGGAGTGACGTCTCCTATAATTCACCCCTCCACTTT. It specifies CASSPGSDVSYNSPLHF.

This clonotype is medium-sized in the sample. The chain employs TRBV6-4 and TRBJ2-6; D gene uncertain. The CDR3 loop spans 16 amino acids. V shed 0 bases and J shed 0 bases, with 6 bases lying between them. Per the germline V gene, CDR1 is MRHNA and CDR2 is SNTAGT. CDR3 DNA: TGTGCCAGCAGTGACTCGCAAAACTCTGGGGCCAACGTCCTGACTTTC. It specifies CASSDSQNSGANVLTF.

This clonotype appeared many times. This chain joins TRBV7-9 and TRBJ1-4, with D possibly matching TRBD1 (5 bases). The germline CDR1 and CDR2 sequences are SEHNR and FQNEAQ (reference sequence). V lost 5 bases and J lost 3, with 13 bases in between. The CDR3 is 15 residues long. CDR3 DNA sequence: TGTGCCAGCAGCGGCCCAGGGACGGCTAATGAAAAACTGTTTTTT. Translated, it gives CASSGPGTANEKLFF.

This clonotype showed up many times. The V and J genes are TRBV9 and TRBJ2-2, with TRBD2 identical over 7 bases. In germline, CDR1 is SGDLS, CDR2 YYNGEE. The CDR3 is 16 amino acids. Trimming took 0 bases from V and 6 from J; bases not matched to a gene: 8. CDR3 amino acids: CASSVGEGRRAGELFF. The CDR3 DNA reads TGTGCCAGCAGCGTAGGGGAGGGAAGAAGGGCCGGGGAGCTGTTTTTT.

This clonotype was detected many times. This chain uses TRBV29-1 with TRBJ2-1; TRBD1 aligns across 7 bases. CDR3 length: 15 amino acids. V was pared by 3 bases and J by 8 bases, with 13 bases of the junction left unmatched. Germline loops: CDR1 SQVTM, CDR2 ANQGSEA. The CDR3 protein is CSVDALDRLQDEQFF. CDR3 bases: TGCAGCGTTGATGCCCTGGACAGGCTACAGGATGAGCAGTTCTTC.

The V gene is TRBV6-4, the J gene TRBJ2-2; D may be TRBD1 or TRBD2 (5 bases each). CDR1 and CDR2 from the germline V gene are MRHNA and SNTAGT. The ends were cut back, 5 bases at V and 4 bases at J, with 8 bases in the middle. CDR3 length: 13 amino acids. Written as DNA, the CDR3 is TGTGCCAGCAGTTCAGGGAGCACCGGGGAGCTGTTTTTT. Its protein is CASSSGSTGELFF.

In this sample, this clonotype turned up many times. The chain uses TRBV7-9 and TRBJ1-2, with D hard to call. Germline V gives CDR1 SEHNR, CDR2 FQNEAQ (reference sequence). Trimming pared 1 base from V and 8 bases from J, leaving 14 bases between. The CDR3 totals 14 residues. The CDR3 nucleotides read TGTGCCAGCAGCTTAGGGGAGGGCCCGCGAGGCTACACCTTC. Residues: CASSLGEGPRGYTF.

To note about this clonotype: This sequence may be a read error, since a much larger clone differs from it by one base. The chain uses TRBV4-2 and TRBJ2-3, with 10 bases that match TRBD2. The CDR3 is 17 residues long. CDR1 and CDR2 from the germline V gene are LGHNA and YNFKEQ. The CDR3 nucleotides are TGTGCCAGCAGGCAAGACTTGAAGCGGGGGGGCGCAGATACGCAGTATTTT. Encoded protein: CASRQDLKRGGADTQYF.

This clonotype was observed many times. The V gene is TRBV3-1, the J gene TRBJ2-5; D is unresolved. This CDR3 has 14 residues. Germline loops: CDR1 LGHDT, CDR2 YNNKEL (reference sequence). Trimming removed 6 bases from V and 3 bases from J, with 14 bases in between. The CDR3 region has the DNA TGTGCCAGCAGTCATCGGGTTCCGGAAGAGACCCAGTACTTC. Translation: CASSHRVPEETQYF.

This clonotype has a count of ten or more. The chain uses TRBV4-1 and TRBJ1-1; unclear D gene. V lost 4 bases, J lost 8 bases, and 20 bases lay in between. CDR3 size: 15 residues. The germline V gene has CDR1 MGHRA and CDR2 YSYEKL. Written as DNA, the CDR3 is TGCGCCAGCAGCCCCACCCGAACAGCCTCTCCCGAAGCTTTCTTT. Its translation is CASSPTRTASPEAFF.

This chain uses TRBV6-2 or TRBV6-3 with TRBJ1-1; no firm D call. The V end lost 4 bases, the J end lost 0 bases, and 12 bases lay between the germline ends. The V gene's germline CDR1 is MNHEY and CDR2 SVGEGT. The CDR3 is 15 amino acids. DNA of the CDR3: TGTGCCAGCAGTTGGTACGGGCCTATGAACACTGAAGCTTTCTTT. Its translation: CASSWYGPMNTEAFF.

This clonotype was seen repeatedly, ten times or more. CDR3 nucleotide sequence: TGCAGCGGAAAACTAGCGGGGGATCTCTACGAGCAGTACTTC. Translation gives CSGKLAGDLYEQYF. J is TRBJ2-7 and V is TRBV29-1, with 11 bases matching TRBD2. CDR1 and CDR2 (germline): SQVTM, ANQGSEA. The CDR3 is 14 residues long. J gave up 3 bases and V 7 bases, and 8 bases lay outside the gene matches.

This clonotype appeared many times. An end of the junction differs from the germline gene, which may be a read error. J is TRBJ2-3 and V is TRBV19; 7 nucleotides line up with TRBD1. The CDR3 length is 16 residues. Germline V gives CDR1 LNHDA, CDR2 SQIVND (reference sequence). CDR3 bases: TGTGCCAGTAGTATAAGGTACAGGGGAATCCCAGATATGCAGTATTTT. It encodes CASSIRYRGIPDMQYF.

Only a few counts were recorded for this clonotype. The chain recombines TRBV25-1 with TRBJ1-2; the match to TRBD1 covers 8 bases. The CDR3 is 11 amino acids. V lost 8 bases to trimming and J lost 7 bases; unmatched junction nucleotides: 3. Per the germline V gene, CDR1 is MGHDK and CDR2 is SYGVNS. The CDR3: CASVGQAGYTF. For the CDR3, the DNA is TGTGCCAGCGTGGGACAGGCTGGCTACACCTTC.

This clonotype showed up many times. The gene calls are TRBV28 and TRBJ2-7; D may be TRBD1 (6 bases). The CDR3 is made up of 15 amino acids. The germline V gene encodes CDR1 MDHEN and CDR2 SYDVKM. The V end lost 3 bases, the J end lost 2 bases, and 14 bases lay between the germline ends. CDR3 loop: CASSLTTGSPYEQYF. In DNA form, the CDR3 reads TGTGCCAGCAGTTTGACGACAGGTAGCCCCTACGAGCAGTACTTC.